This is a list of T cell receptor beta chains from one sample in a study of lymphopenia after photon versus proton radiotherapy. Clones were read by immunoSEQ multiplex PCR, and TCRdb kept only the in-frame ones, dropping some. The table lists 160,000 or so clones, about 88% of them singletons. The material was peripheral blood, obtained from a patient treated with photon-based radiotherapy. These receptors all stem from a man aged 45-65 years with gastric cancer. Each CDR3 is given with its conserved first and last residue. D genes are given only for firm matches. Rows may omit the clone size; those that give it use once, few, many or a size class.

D,size,V,J,CDR3,DNA
-,-,TRBV6-6,TRBJ2-7,CASRQDGQRTYEQYF,TGTGCCAGCAGACAAGACGGACAAAGAACCTACGAGCAGTACTTC
-,once,TRBV10-3,TRBJ1-5,CAISESVGSNQPQHF,TGTGCCATCAGTGAGTCGGTTGGAAGCAATCAGCCCCAGCATTTT
TRBD2,-,TRBV28,TRBJ2-3,CASSLGGRVTDTQYF,TGTGCCAGCAGTTTGGGCGGGAGAGTTACAGATACGCAGTATTTT
-,-,TRBV19,TRBJ1-2,CASSTQAGIGIYGYTF,TGTGCCAGTAGTACCCAAGCGGGCATAGGGATCTATGGCTACACCTTC
TRBD2,-,TRBV6-1,TRBJ2-1,CASSVVFLAGDEQFF,TGTGCCAGCAGTGTTGTATTTCTAGCGGGCGATGAGCAGTTCTTC
-,-,TRBV6-5,TRBJ2-3,CASSYLLEDTQYF,TGTGCCAGCAGTTACCTCCTAGAGGATACGCAGTATTTT
-,-,TRBV7-9,TRBJ2-2,CASSSQGTGELFF,TGTGCCAGCAGCTCACAGGGCACCGGGGAGCTGTTTTTT
TRBD1,-,TRBV9,TRBJ1-1,CASSSQSGGTEAFF,TGTGCCAGCAGCTCTCAATCAGGGGGCACTGAAGCTTTCTTT
TRBD2,-,TRBV5-1,TRBJ2-1,CASSQMSSGRDHEQFF,TGCGCCAGCAGCCAAATGTCTAGCGGGAGGGATCATGAGCAGTTCTTC
-,-,TRBV27,TRBJ1-3,CASSLYGDHSGNTIYF,TGTGCCAGCAGTTTATACGGTGATCACTCTGGAAACACCATATATTTT
-,-,TRBV14,TRBJ2-5,CASSQVGAAGSRETQYF,TGTGCCAGCAGCCAAGTCGGGGCGGCCGGGAGCAGAGAGACCCAGTACTTC
-,-,TRBV28,TRBJ2-2,CASRPGGGSSTGELFF,TGTGCCAGCAGGCCCGGAGGGGGCTCGAGCACCGGGGAGCTGTTTTTT
-,few,TRBV5-1,TRBJ2-7,CASSLESGIYEQYF,TGCGCCAGCAGCTTGGAGTCAGGGATCTACGAGCAGTACTTC
TRBD2,-,TRBV5-4,TRBJ2-7,CASSSDGLAGGNEQYF,TGTGCCAGCAGCTCGGATGGACTAGCGGGAGGGAACGAGCAGTACTTC
-,-,TRBV28,TRBJ2-7,CASRKNTGHEQYF,TGTGCCAGCAGAAAGAACACAGGGCACGAGCAGTACTTC
-,-,TRBV6-5,TRBJ1-4,CASSYLREEKLFF,TGTGCCAGCAGTTACTTGCGCGAGGAAAAACTGTTTTTT
-,-,TRBV15,TRBJ2-1,CATSRGDQNNEQFF,TGTGCCACCAGCAGAGGGGACCAGAACAATGAGCAGTTCTTC
-,-,TRBV19,TRBJ2-7,CASSPRGGIHEQYF,TGTGCCAGTAGCCCCCGTGGGGGAATCCACGAGCAGTACTTC
TRBD1,-,TRBV6-5,TRBJ2-2,CASSRDRGWTGELFF,TGTGCCAGCAGTCGCGACAGGGGGTGGACCGGGGAGCTGTTTTTT
TRBD2,few,TRBV5-4,TRBJ2-1,CASSSPQGGRADYNEQFF,TGTGCCAGCAGCTCACCCCAGGGCGGGAGGGCGGACTACAATGAGCAGTTCTTC